This T cell receptor (beta chain) was sequenced during a study of blood T cell repertoires in COVID-19. About the study: Collection of acute and convalescent COVID-19 samples took place in the United States, Italy and Spain. Sources were T cells, B-cell-depleted T cells, or PBMCs; the material itself was cDNA or gDNA.

V shed 1 base and J 6 bases; nucleotides not matched to a gene: 2. Germline CDR1 is SQVTM and CDR2 is ANQGSEA. This CDR3 is built from 13 residues. Sequencing used immunoSEQ multiplex PCR; TCRdb keeps in-frame clones, though not all of them. The repertoire holds roughly 99,000 clones, about four fifths seen once, with around 4.5% in the top ten. The sample comprised peripheral blood. The sequence derives from a man aged 70 or older with acute or convalescent COVID-19. V gene TRBV29-1 combines with J gene TRBJ2-4, with TRBD1 matching over 8 bases. The CDR3 nucleotides are TGCAGCGTTGAAGCGGACAGGGTAAACATTCAGTACTTC. Its protein product is CSVEADRVNIQYF.